This T cell receptor (beta chain) was recorded in a study of shared clonotypes between healthy human individuals. For this clone: The antigen remains unidentified. Other DNA sequences of this sample code for an identical CDR3.

V was trimmed by 1 base and J by 4 bases, leaving 11 bases between them. CDR3 length: 15 amino acids. Germline-derived CDR1 and CDR2 are SGHRS and YFSETQ. Study-level results: With a handful of donors compared, approximately 5.5% of naive CD4 clonotypes were shared. In general, naive subsets displayed greater estimated richness than memory subsets did.

The authors divided CD4+ cells into CD45RA+ naive and CD45RA-negative memory subsets. Each replicate PCR on the sorted subsets used 200 ng DNA (approximately 27,000 T cell genomes). Only in-frame clones appear in the TCRdb table, and some are missing; sequencing was by immunoSEQ multiplex PCR. The data show 2 million to 2.5 million clones, around 95% seen once. This TCR was sampled from a young man in good health. Source material: naive CD4+ T cells sorted from blood. As to subset: CD45RA+ positively selected. V usage is TRBV5-1 and J usage is TRBJ2-2; a weak D match, TRBD1 (6 bases). CDR3 amino acids: CASSLSGAGTGELFF. CDR3 in DNA: TGCGCCAGCAGCTTGTCAGGGGCTGGCACCGGGGAGCTGTTTTTT.